The 20 T cell receptor beta chains reported below all come from one sample, sequenced in a study of blood T cell repertoires in COVID-19. Assay used: immunoSEQ multiplex PCR; TCRdb lists only in-frame clones, some missing. The top ten hold about 50% of the sample, which has 60,000 to 75,000 clones, 75% to 80% seen once. The sequenced sample was peripheral blood. All receptors come from a woman older than 75 with acute or convalescent COVID-19.

Points on this clone: The identical CDR3 is also encoded by other nucleotide sequences in the sample. The chain couples TRBV19 to TRBJ1-2; 10 bases agree with TRBD1. The CDR3 loop spans 14 amino acids. V was clipped by 1 base and J by 4 bases; unmatched bases: 0. Per the germline V gene, CDR1 is LNHDA and CDR2 is SQIVND (reference sequence). This chain's CDR3 is CASSIGTGGYGYTF. CDR3 sequence (DNA): TGTGCCAGTAGTATAGGGACAGGGGGCTATGGCTACACCTTC.

The V gene is TRBV27, the J gene TRBJ2-1, with 12 bases that match TRBD2. Trimming took 5 bases from V and 5 from J; bases not matched to a gene: 7. This CDR3 spans 16 amino acids. Looked up from germline, CDR1 is MNHEY and CDR2 is SMNVEV (reference sequence). The CDR3 reads CASSPGLAGLHNEQFF. In DNA form, the CDR3 reads TGTGCCAGCAGTCCCGGACTAGCGGGGCTCCACAATGAGCAGTTCTTC.

The chain couples TRBV27 to TRBJ1-1; possibly TRBD1 for D (6 bases). The length of the CDR3 is 15 residues. Germline V gene data show CDR1 as MNHEY and CDR2 as SMNVEV (reference sequence). V was cut by 3 bases and J by 0 bases, with 11 bases left in between. CDR3 sequence reads: CASSLGGGLNTEAFF. CDR3 nucleotide sequence: TGTGCCAGCAGTTTGGGAGGGGGATTGAACACTGAAGCTTTCTTT.

This chain uses TRBV28 with TRBJ1-2; no clear D. Trimming cost V 3 bases and J 7 bases, with 15 bases left between them. CDR3 length equals 14 residues. The germline gives CDR1 MDHEN, CDR2 SYDVKM. CDR3 coding DNA: TGTGCCAGCAGTTTTGTACAGTCCTTCGGTGGCTACACCTTC. This sequence encodes CASSFVQSFGGYTF.

The table lists this clone with a count of one. The gene calls are TRBV6-1 and TRBJ2-2, with D possibly matching TRBD1 (6 bases). This CDR3 is 13 amino acids long. The germline CDR1 and CDR2 sequences are MNHNS and SASEGT. V was pared by 6 bases and J by 7 bases, with 12 bases between. CDR3 coding DNA: TGTGCCAGCAGGGACAGTAAGGGCGGGGAGCTGTTTTTT. This gives the protein CASRDSKGGELFF.

The CDR3 sequence is CASSPQGSFGELFF. The CDR3, as DNA: TGTGCCAGCAGCCCACAGGGGAGTTTCGGGGAGCTGTTTTTT. The V call is TRBV11-2, the J call TRBJ2-2; 7 nucleotides align to TRBD1. Germline lookup yields CDR1 SGHAT and CDR2 FQNNGV. The junction had 7 bases not matched to a gene; V was cut back by 5 bases and J by 7 bases. The CDR3 has 14 amino acids.

This clone has only a few counts. The V and J genes are TRBV20-1 and TRBJ2-4, with D tentatively TRBD1 (6 bases). The germline gives CDR1 DFQATT, CDR2 SNEGSKA (reference sequence). The CDR3 is made up of 11 amino acids. With 5 bases removed from V and 8 bases from J, the gap between germline ends came to 10 bases. CDR3 nucleotide sequence: TGCAGTGCTGGTCAGGGGTACATTCAGTACTTC. This translates into CSAGQGYIQYF.

The chain recombines TRBV28 with TRBJ2-7; TRBD1 agrees at 7 bases. In germline, CDR1 is MDHEN, CDR2 SYDVKM. V lost 8 bases to trimming and J lost 3 bases; unmatched junction nucleotides: 4. The CDR3 has 12 amino acids. CDR3 DNA sequence: TGTGCCAGCGGGGACAGTTACTACGAGCAGTACTTC. Amino acids: CASGDSYYEQYF.

V gene TRBV29-1 combines with J gene TRBJ2-3; 9 bases are a match to TRBD2. The CDR3 is 15 amino acids. The germline CDR1 and CDR2 sequences are SQVTM and ANQGSEA. V shed 1 base, J shed 3 bases, and the junction held 5 bases outside the gene matches. Here the CDR3 DNA reads TGCAGCGTTGAAGGGGGCGGGAGGGCAACAGATACGCAGTATTTT. It is translated as CSVEGGGRATDTQYF.

V and J are TRBV7-9 and TRBJ2-1; D gene ambiguous. Trimming pared 3 bases from V and 3 bases from J, leaving 3 bases between. CDR3 size: 12 residues. Looked up from germline, CDR1 is SEHNR and CDR2 is FQNEAQ (reference sequence). CDR3: CASSFNYNEQFF. The CDR3 DNA reads as TGTGCCAGCAGCTTCAACTACAATGAGCAGTTCTTC.

This clone showed up just once. The V and J genes are TRBV5-4 and TRBJ2-7, with 9 bases lining up with TRBD1. The ends lost 3 bases at V and 1 base at J; junction bases unmatched: 5. This CDR3 has 15 residues. Germline V CDR1 and CDR2: SGHNT, YYREEE (reference sequence). This chain's CDR3 is CASSSRDRVSYEQYF. The CDR3 bases are TGTGCCAGCAGCTCCCGGGACAGGGTTTCCTACGAGCAGTACTTC.

This clone was seen more than once but under ten times. J is TRBJ1-2 and V is TRBV5-1; maybe TRBD1 (5 bases). Trimming took off 0 bases at V and 3 bases at J, with 6 bases between the two ends. The germline V gene encodes CDR1 SGHRS and CDR2 YFSETQ. The CDR3 has 13 residues. The CDR3, as DNA: TGCGCCAGCAGCTTGGCAGGGTACTATGGCTACACCTTC. Translation gives CASSLAGYYGYTF.

The rearrangement uses TRBV6-5 and TRBJ1-5; D is undetermined. V shed 8 bases and J shed 7 bases, with 15 bases lying between them. Germline V lookup: CDR1 MNHEY, CDR2 SVGAGI. CDR3 length: 13 amino acids. The CDR3 DNA sequence: TGTGCCAGCTGCCGAAGCGGGTCACAGCCCCAGCATTTT. This gives the protein CASCRSGSQPQHF.

CDR3 DNA sequence: TGTGCCAGCAGACTACTAGCGCAGACCTACAATGAGCAGTTCTTC. Protein sequence: CASRLLAQTYNEQFF. The chain employs TRBV6-5 and TRBJ2-1; 7 positions match TRBD2. The V and J ends lost 6 bases and 2 bases, in that order; junction bases with no gene match: 7. Looked up from germline, CDR1 is MNHEY and CDR2 is SVGAGI. The CDR3 totals 15 residues.

The rearrangement links TRBV7-3 to TRBJ2-2; 8 bases agree with TRBD1. This CDR3 region has 14 residues. CDR1 is SGHTA and CDR2 is FQGTGA in the germline V gene. V was clipped by 5 bases and J by 6 bases; unmatched bases: 5. The CDR3 is CASSRQGSSGELFF. DNA for the CDR3: TGTGCCAGCAGCAGACAGGGGAGTTCCGGGGAGCTGTTTTTT.

The rearrangement uses TRBV28 and TRBJ2-1; TRBD2 aligns across 15 bases. The CDR3 loop spans 17 amino acids. V lost 5 bases to trimming and J lost 3 bases; unmatched junction nucleotides: 5. Per the germline V gene, CDR1 is MDHEN and CDR2 is SYDVKM. The CDR3 sequence: CASSPGTSGRFYNEQFF. CDR3 in DNA: TGTGCCAGCAGTCCGGGGACTAGCGGGAGGTTCTACAATGAGCAGTTCTTC.

The rearrangement joins TRBV5-1 to TRBJ2-3; the match to TRBD1 covers 9 bases. V lost 5 bases and J lost 5; bases outside the gene matches: 9. Germline loops: CDR1 SGHRS, CDR2 YFSETQ. This CDR3 comprises 15 residues. The CDR3 nucleotides read TGCGCCAGCAGTGGGACAGGGTCACAAGTAGATACGCAGTATTTT. Translated, it gives CASSGTGSQVDTQYF.

The chain recombines TRBV6-6 with TRBJ2-5; 9 bases fit TRBD1. Looked up from germline, CDR1 is MNHNY and CDR2 is SVGAGI (reference sequence). V shed 6 bases and J 1 base; nucleotides not matched to a gene: 6. CDR3 length: 15 residues. The CDR3 is CASSPPGQGQETQYF. Here the CDR3 DNA reads TGTGCCAGCAGCCCTCCGGGACAGGGCCAAGAGACCCAGTACTTC.

This chain connects TRBV11-2 to TRBJ2-7, with D maybe TRBD2 (6 bases). This CDR3 region has 16 residues. Germline V gene lookup returns CDR1 SGHAT and CDR2 FQNNGV. V lost 5 bases, J lost 2 bases, and 19 bases lay in between. CDR3 nucleotides: TGTGCCAGCAGCCTGCGGGACGCCCAAGGCCCCTACGAGCAGTACTTC. As protein: CASSLRDAQGPYEQYF.

The chain joins TRBV15 to TRBJ1-4; perhaps TRBD1 as D (6 bases). Germline V lookup: CDR1 LNHNV, CDR2 YYDKDF (reference sequence). The CDR3 consists of 19 residues. Trimming took off 2 bases at V and 6 bases at J, with 25 bases between the two ends. The CDR3 region has the DNA TGTGCCACCAGCAGACCCTTGACAGGCCTCACATGGTTCGATGAAAAACTGTTTTTT. It encodes CATSRPLTGLTWFDEKLFF.